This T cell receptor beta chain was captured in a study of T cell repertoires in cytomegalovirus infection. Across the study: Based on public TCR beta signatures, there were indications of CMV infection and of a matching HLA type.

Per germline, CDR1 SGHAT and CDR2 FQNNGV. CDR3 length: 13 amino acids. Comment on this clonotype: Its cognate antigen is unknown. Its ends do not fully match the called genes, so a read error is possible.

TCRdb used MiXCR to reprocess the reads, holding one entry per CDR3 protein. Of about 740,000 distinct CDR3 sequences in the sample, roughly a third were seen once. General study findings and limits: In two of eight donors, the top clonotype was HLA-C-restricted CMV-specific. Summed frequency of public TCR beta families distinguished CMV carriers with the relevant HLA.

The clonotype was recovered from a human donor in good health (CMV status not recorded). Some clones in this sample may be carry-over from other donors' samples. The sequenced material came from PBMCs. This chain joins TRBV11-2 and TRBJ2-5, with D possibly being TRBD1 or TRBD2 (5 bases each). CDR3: CASTGTRGETHYF. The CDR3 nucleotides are TGTGCCAGCACGGGGACCAGAGGAGAGACCCATTACTTC.